Each of the 18 T cell receptor beta chains below was sequenced from the same sample in a study of T cell responses to AZD1222 COVID-19 vaccine. Produced via immunoSEQ multiplex PCR; TCRdb's table is partial and in-frame only. The table lists around 110,000 clones, 92% of them singletons. The sequences come from peripheral blood, collected 28 days after the second AZD1222 dose. Receptors were obtained from an adult who received the AZD1222 COVID-19 vaccine.

This chain links TRBV28 with TRBJ1-2; TRBD1 matches at 8 bases. Germline CDR1 is MDHEN and CDR2 is SYDVKM. V was clipped by 6 bases and J by 3 bases; unmatched bases: 6. CDR3 length equals 14 residues. The CDR3: CASRRTGGYYGYTF. CDR3 nucleotide sequence: TGTGCCAGCAGACGAACAGGGGGTTACTATGGCTACACCTTC.

The V gene is TRBV15, the J gene TRBJ1-2; D not resolved. The germline V and J ends were trimmed by 0 bases and 8 bases, with 7 bases remaining between them. The germline V gene encodes CDR1 LNHNV and CDR2 YYDKDF (reference sequence). This CDR3 region has 12 residues. As DNA, the CDR3 is TGTGCCACCAGCAGAGAGGAGGCGGGCTACACCTTC. Protein sequence: CATSREEAGYTF.

The gene calls are TRBV5-4 and TRBJ2-1; 10 positions match TRBD2. The CDR3 totals 15 residues. With 1 base clipped from V and 4 bases from J, the junction kept 2 bases outside the gene matches. CDR1 SGHNT and CDR2 YYREEE come from the germline V gene (reference sequence). In DNA, the CDR3 is TGTGCCAGCAGCTTGTCTAGCGGGAGTTACAATGAGCAGTTCTTC. Protein product: CASSLSSGSYNEQFF.

This chain uses TRBV9 with TRBJ2-7; D uncertain. This CDR3 spans 13 amino acids. V dropped 3 bases and J dropped 2 bases, with 9 bases sitting between them. CDR1 SGDLS and CDR2 YYNGEE come from the germline V gene. In DNA, the CDR3 is TGTGCCAGCAGCGGAATGGTAACCTACGAGCAGTACTTC. Translating gives CASSGMVTYEQYF.

The chain employs TRBV7-9 and TRBJ2-5; TRBD2 might be the D (5 bases). The CDR3 loop spans 13 amino acids. With 7 bases removed from V and 3 bases from J, the gap between germline ends came to 12 bases. Germline V gene sequence: CDR1 SEHNR, CDR2 FQNEAQ (reference sequence). For the CDR3, the DNA is TGTGCCAGCACAACTTGGCGGGAAGAGACCCAGTACTTC. Protein product: CASTTWREETQYF.

This clone appeared once. V gene TRBV6-1 combines with J gene TRBJ2-2, with 8 bases aligning to TRBD2. The CDR3 runs to 16 residues. Germline CDR1 and CDR2: MNHNS and SASEGT. Trimming cost V 0 bases and J 6 bases; bases outside gene matches: 6. CDR3 sequence: CASSEARTSKPGELFF. Here the CDR3 DNA reads TGTGCCAGCAGTGAAGCCCGGACTAGCAAGCCCGGGGAGCTGTTTTTT.

The V gene is TRBV20-1, the J gene TRBJ2-3; D possibly corresponds to TRBD2 (5 bases). This CDR3 spans 11 amino acids. The germline V gene has CDR1 DFQATT and CDR2 SNEGSKA (reference sequence). Trimming left V 7 bases short and J 2 bases short, with 7 bases between. The CDR3 DNA follows: TGCAGTGTCGGACTCACAGATACGCAGTATTTT. This encodes CSVGLTDTQYF.

The rearrangement links TRBV7-3 to TRBJ2-2, with 14 bases that match TRBD2. Germline CDR1 SGHTA, CDR2 FQGTGA. J gave up 5 bases and V 3 bases, and 2 bases lay outside the gene matches. This CDR3 spans 16 amino acids. The CDR3 sequence is CASSLGLAGDTGELFF. The CDR3, as DNA: TGTGCCAGCAGCTTGGGACTAGCGGGAGATACCGGGGAGCTGTTTTTT.

The chain recombines TRBV6-6 with TRBJ1-1; D gene unclear. The germline V gene has CDR1 MNHNY and CDR2 SVGAGI (reference sequence). The V and J ends lost 6 bases and 6 bases respectively, with 11 bases between them. This CDR3 has 12 amino acids. The CDR3 nucleotides are TGTGCCAGCAGCCCCCCCGGCGCTGAAGCTTTCTTT. Translated: CASSPPGAEAFF.

This chain joins TRBV28 and TRBJ1-2; 9 bases line up with TRBD1. With 5 bases clipped from V and 3 bases from J, the junction kept 7 bases outside the gene matches. CDR3 size: 15 residues. Germline loops: CDR1 MDHEN, CDR2 SYDVKM. The CDR3 coding sequence is TGTGCCAGCAGTCCGCCGGACAGGGGCGACTATGGCTACACCTTC. Amino acid sequence: CASSPPDRGDYGYTF.

The CDR3 DNA reads as TGTGCCAGCAGCCCCCCTTTAGCCCGGTTGGGTGAAAAACTGTTTTTT. Encoded protein: CASSPPLARLGEKLFF. The rearrangement uses TRBV7-9 and TRBJ1-4; D gene ambiguous. Trimming stripped 5 bases from V and 7 bases from J, with 20 bases between. Germline V gene sequence: CDR1 SEHNR, CDR2 FQNEAQ (reference sequence). This CDR3 has 16 amino acids.

The chain combines TRBV7-2 with TRBJ2-3; D not certain. The CDR3 sequence is 14 residues long. Per the germline V gene, CDR1 is SGHTA and CDR2 is FQGNSA. Trimming removed 7 bases at V and 2 bases at J, with 13 bases between. In nucleotides, the CDR3 is TGTGCCAGCACCCAGGACCGAAACACAGATACGCAGTATTTT. It translates to CASTQDRNTDTQYF.

The chain is built from TRBV30 and TRBJ2-7; no reliable D call. CDR1 GTSNPN and CDR2 SVGIG come from the germline V gene (reference sequence). V was shortened by 7 bases and J by 3 bases, with 10 bases between the two germline ends. This CDR3 has 11 residues. CDR3 loop: CALPPFYEQYF. The CDR3 DNA reads as TGTGCCTTGCCTCCTTTCTACGAGCAGTACTTC.

This rearrangement joins TRBV27 to TRBJ2-7; 9 bases fit TRBD2. The ends lost 7 bases at V and 4 bases at J; junction bases unmatched: 11. The germline gives CDR1 MNHEY, CDR2 SMNVEV (reference sequence). This CDR3 is built from 15 residues. CDR3 nucleotides: TGTGCCAGCATGTATCTCGTAGCGGGAGAATACGAGCAGTACTTC. Translated: CASMYLVAGEYEQYF.

The chain carries TRBV6-5 and TRBJ1-5, with 7 bases lining up with TRBD1. The CDR3 totals 15 residues. Germline CDR1 is MNHEY and CDR2 is SVGAGI. J lost 0 bases, V lost 6 bases, and 5 bases had no gene match. CDR3 region: CASRTGDYSNQPQHF. CDR3 DNA: TGTGCCAGCAGAACAGGGGATTATAGCAATCAGCCCCAGCATTTT.

The V call is TRBV5-5, the J call TRBJ1-1, with D possibly matching TRBD1 (6 bases). CDR1 is SGHKS and CDR2 is YYEKEE in the germline V gene (reference sequence). The CDR3 covers 13 residues. V lost 5 bases to trimming and J lost 0 bases, with 8 bases between them. CDR3 in amino acids: CASRWTVNTEAFF. DNA for the CDR3: TGTGCCAGCAGGTGGACAGTGAACACTGAAGCTTTCTTT.

The CDR3 DNA reads TGTGCCAGTAGTATTTTGGCAGCGGGAAACACCATATATTTT. This translates into CASSILAAGNTIYF. The rearrangement joins TRBV19 to TRBJ1-3; no reliable D call. The CDR3 is 14 residues long. V was cut by 3 bases and J by 4 bases, with 10 bases left in between. The germline gives CDR1 LNHDA, CDR2 SQIVND (reference sequence).

This clone was recorded once. V is TRBV11-2 and J is TRBJ1-1; 10 bases are shared with TRBD1. Germline trimming cut 7 bases from V and 0 bases from J; bases unmatched to any gene: 11. CDR1 SGHAT and CDR2 FQNNGV come from the germline V gene. This CDR3 region has 17 residues. CDR3 amino acids: CASNSLRDRGMNTEAFF. Here the CDR3 DNA reads TGTGCCAGCAACTCATTACGGGACAGGGGTATGAACACTGAAGCTTTCTTT.